Listed here are 2 T cell receptor beta chains from one sample, sequenced in a study of T cells in Graves' hyperthyroidism and ophthalmopathy (dated by TCRdb to 2018 to 2020). Library method: multiplex PCR. Data came from an Illumina HiSeq 2000. TCR beta CDR3 regions were amplified from RNA transcripts. The TCR CDR3 was subjected to a first round of RT-PCR using the HTBI primer set and the Qiagen OneStep RT-PCR kit. TCRdb's own reprocessing of the public reads used fastp at Q25 and MiXCR and kept productive beta chains. All rows with the same CDR3 protein become a single entry with the most common DNA and genes. Present in this sample are about 200,000 distinct CDR3 sequences, less than 20% of which were seen just once. The ten largest clones add up to about half of the sample. Sequenced material: blood. These receptors all come from a woman between 50 and 59 years old with Graves' hyperthyroidism.

This sequence joins TRBV29-1 and TRBJ2-7, with D perhaps matching TRBD1 (5 bases). The CDR3 is 14 residues long. Per the germline V gene, CDR1 is SQVTM and CDR2 is ANQGSEA. The V end was cut by 4 bases, the J end by 0 bases, with 13 bases between. The chain's CDR3 is CSVVRGRSSYEQYF. CDR3 nucleotide sequence: TGCAGCGTTGTTAGGGGCCGGAGCTCCTACGAGCAGTACTTC.

This clonotype was seen many times. This chain links TRBV2 with TRBJ2-1; possibly TRBD2 for D (6 bases). This CDR3 comprises 13 residues. In germline, CDR1 is SNHLY, CDR2 FYNNEI. V was clipped by 7 bases and J by 2 bases, with 9 bases between them. The CDR3 reads CASKGGTYNEQFF. DNA of the CDR3: TGTGCCAGCAAGGGCGGGACCTACAATGAGCAGTTCTTC.